The 25 T cell receptor beta chains presented below share a single source sample, sequenced in a study of cytomegalovirus exposure and HLA in healthy donors. The PCR had 60 Vbeta and 13 Jbeta primers. This table comes from immunoSEQ multiplex PCR, and its TCRdb copy is limited to in-frame clones, with some not included. The sample holds roughly 160,000 clones; 70% to 90% are singletons and the top ten take about 7.7%. The sample was PBMCs. The receptors derive from a woman aged 25 to 39 in good health and CMV-seropositive.

This CDR3 reads CASSERPRDSDYSNQPQHF. The CDR3 DNA sequence: TGTGCCAGCAGCGAACGCCCCCGGGACAGCGACTATAGCAATCAGCCCCAGCATTTT. This chain links TRBV7-2 with TRBJ1-5, with TRBD1 matching 7 bases. In germline, CDR1 is SGHTA, CDR2 FQGNSA. Losses at the gene ends were 5 bases for V and 0 bases for J; bases not matched to a gene: 16. The CDR3 is 19 residues long.

This sequence joins TRBV13 and TRBJ1-1, with TRBD1 as a possible D gene (5 bases). The CDR3 consists of 12 residues. The germline V gene encodes CDR1 PRHDT and CDR2 FYEKMQ (reference sequence). Trimming stripped 0 bases from V and 9 bases from J, with 8 bases between. This CDR3 reads CASSLGDTKAFF. The CDR3 coding sequence is TGTGCCAGCAGCTTAGGGGACACCAAAGCTTTCTTT.

This chain connects TRBV20-1 to TRBJ2-7, with D possibly being TRBD2 (5 bases). The CDR3 is 11 amino acids. Germline CDR1 reads DFQATT; CDR2 reads SNEGSKA (reference sequence). V was shortened by 7 bases and J by 5 bases, with 12 bases between the two germline ends. The CDR3: CSGRTFHEQYF. The CDR3 bases are TGCAGTGGGAGGACGTTCCACGAGCAGTACTTC.

The chain joins TRBV7-2 to TRBJ2-1; 10 positions agree with TRBD2. After removal of 5 bases from V and 10 bases from J, the junction contained 11 bases not matched to a gene. This CDR3 region has 15 residues. Per germline, CDR1 SGHTA and CDR2 FQGNSA. The CDR3 reads CASSPTWASGGEQFF. DNA of the CDR3: TGTGCCAGCAGCCCAACCTGGGCTAGCGGGGGAGAGCAGTTCTTC.

This chain joins TRBV28 and TRBJ2-3; tentatively, D is TRBD2 (7 bases). Deletions cut 6 bases from V and 5 bases from J, with 24 bases between. The germline V gene encodes CDR1 MDHEN and CDR2 SYDVKM. The CDR3 length is 17 residues. The CDR3 DNA follows: TGTGCCAGCAGCCCCCTTTGGGGGGCGGGGGCGGGAGATACGCAGTATTTT. Encoded protein: CASSPLWGAGAGDTQYF.

The CDR3 DNA follows: TGTGCCAGCAGGTTTGGAGGCTACGAGCAGTACTTC. Translation gives CASRFGGYEQYF. The chain is built from TRBV2 and TRBJ2-7; maybe TRBD2 (5 bases). Germline assignment: CDR1 SNHLY and CDR2 FYNNEI. Trimming pared 6 bases from V and 3 bases from J, leaving 9 bases between. The CDR3 has 12 residues.

This chain joins TRBV5-4 and TRBJ2-5; D is uncertain. The better agreement between TRBJ2-7 and the DNA end casts doubt on the J call. The CDR3 totals 12 residues. Germline lookup yields CDR1 SGHNT and CDR2 YYREEE (reference sequence). The CDR3 nucleotides read TGTGCCAGCAGCGTTGTGGGCTACGAGCAGTACTTC. It codes for CASSVVGYEQYF.

This clone appeared a single time. The rearrangement links TRBV5-4 to TRBJ1-1; D is undetermined. Trimming shortened V by 6 bases and J by 11 bases, and 23 bases separated the two germline ends. This CDR3 region has 14 residues. Germline CDR1 SGHNT, CDR2 YYREEE (reference sequence). The CDR3 protein is CASTKKGSGKNAFF. The CDR3 DNA follows: TGTGCCAGCACCAAAAAGGGATCCGGGAAGAACGCTTTCTTT.

The chain joins TRBV2 to TRBJ2-7; D is unresolved. Germline V gene data show CDR1 as SNHLY and CDR2 as FYNNEI. The V gene lost 5 bases and the J gene lost 6 bases, with 5 bases spanning the gap. The CDR3 has 10 amino acids. Here the CDR3 DNA reads TGTGCCAGCAGTTCCCGCGAGCAGTACTTC. It specifies CASSSREQYF.

This rearrangement joins TRBV5-6 to TRBJ2-1; D gene ambiguous. Trimming shortened V by 1 base and J by 3 bases, and 8 bases separated the two germline ends. The CDR3 covers 14 residues. Germline V gene sequence: CDR1 SGHDT, CDR2 YYEEEE. The CDR3 region has the DNA TGTGCCAGCAGCTTGATTCAGAACTACAATGAGCAGTTCTTC. Protein product: CASSLIQNYNEQFF.

This chain joins TRBV2 and TRBJ1-4, with 8 positions matching TRBD1. CDR1 and CDR2 from the germline V gene are SNHLY and FYNNEI. The CDR3 sequence is 16 residues long. With V trimmed by 6 bases and J by 1 base, 7 bases remained unmatched. The CDR3 sequence: CASSRAGGVTNEKLFF. Here the CDR3 DNA reads TGTGCCAGCAGCCGAGCAGGGGGCGTAACTAATGAAAAACTGTTTTTT.

This clone was seen only a few times. The genes are TRBV4-3 and TRBJ1-5, with D unresolved. CDR1 and CDR2 (germline): LGHNA, YSLEER. The CDR3 is made up of 17 amino acids. V lost 0 bases and J lost 4, with 16 bases in between. DNA of the CDR3: TGCGCCAGCAGCCAAGAGATCCGGCCTCGACTTAATCAGCCCCAGCATTTT. This gives the protein CASSQEIRPRLNQPQHF.

V is TRBV5-1 and J is TRBJ1-1, with TRBD1 as a possible D gene (5 bases). Germline CDR1 is SGHRS and CDR2 is YFSETQ. The V gene lost 2 bases and the J gene lost 1 base, with 6 bases spanning the gap. The CDR3 is 13 residues long. The CDR3, as DNA: TGCGCCAGCAGCTTTCAGGGGAACACTGAAGCTTTCTTT. It encodes CASSFQGNTEAFF.

The CDR3 spells CASQLTYQQPQHF. As DNA, the CDR3 is TGTGCCAGCCAGTTGACTTATCAACAGCCCCAGCATTTT. This chain connects TRBV5-8 to TRBJ1-5, with D hard to call. Trimming took off 7 bases at V and 7 bases at J, with 15 bases between the two ends. The CDR3 has 13 amino acids. The germline CDR1 and CDR2 sequences are SGHTS and YDEGEE. Full variable domain (remainder filled in from reference TRBV5-8 and TRBJ1-5): EAGVTQSPTHLIKTRGQQATLRCSPISGHTSVYWYQQALGLGLQFLLWYDEGEERNRGNFPPRFSGRQFPNYSSELNVNALELEDSALYLCASQLTYQQPQHFGDGTRLSIL.

The CDR3 region has the DNA TGTGCCAGCAGCCGATCCTCCGGGACAGGGGTCGGCTACACCTTC. It yields the protein CASSRSSGTGVGYTF. J is TRBJ1-2 and V is TRBV6-5, with 10 bases matching TRBD1. Looked up from germline, CDR1 is MNHEY and CDR2 is SVGAGI. The CDR3 spans 15 residues. Trimming took 6 bases from V and 8 from J; bases not matched to a gene: 12.

CDR3 sequence (DNA): TGTGCCAGCTCACCCGGGAGAGACTATGGCTACACCTTC. It encodes CASSPGRDYGYTF. The J gene is TRBJ1-2, the V gene TRBV18; D gene uncertain. The CDR3 totals 13 residues. V lost 3 bases to trimming and J lost 3 bases, with 8 bases between them. CDR1 KGHSH and CDR2 LQKENI come from the germline V gene.

V is TRBV14 and J is TRBJ2-7; 9 positions match TRBD1. The CDR3 has 16 residues. The junction had 12 bases not matched to a gene; V was cut back by 4 bases and J by 5 bases. The germline V gene encodes CDR1 SGHDN and CDR2 FVKESK. The CDR3 DNA reads TGTGCCAGCAGCCGCCCCGGGACAGGGAGTTTCCACGAGCAGTACTTC. Amino acid sequence: CASSRPGTGSFHEQYF.

The rearrangement joins TRBV27 to TRBJ1-2; D not resolved. V dropped 3 bases and J dropped 3 bases, with 11 bases sitting between them. In germline, CDR1 is MNHEY, CDR2 SMNVEV (reference sequence). This CDR3 contains 14 residues. The CDR3 loop is CASSFRRRDYGYTF. CDR3 DNA: TGTGCCAGCAGTTTCAGGCGCAGAGACTATGGCTACACCTTC.

The chain couples TRBV6-1 to TRBJ1-5, with D possibly being TRBD1 (6 bases). Trimming left V 11 bases short and J 0 bases short, with 11 bases between. The germline CDR1 and CDR2 sequences are MNHNS and SASEGT. The CDR3 is 13 amino acids. CDR3 nucleotide sequence: TGTGCCGGACACAGGGATAGCAATCAGCCCCAGCATTTT. It codes for CAGHRDSNQPQHF.

With respect to this clone: Mismatch with germline at one junction end may stem from a read error. The J gene is TRBJ1-2, the V gene TRBV20-1, with 9 bases identical to TRBD1. This CDR3 has 11 residues. The V gene's germline CDR1 is DFQATT and CDR2 SNEGSKA (reference sequence). The CDR3 loop reads CSARGRGQGIF. In nucleotides, the CDR3 is TGCAGTGCTAGAGGTCGGGGACAGGGAATATTC.

This clone was counted a single time. The CDR3 spells CASKFRGGDEQYF. As DNA, the CDR3 is TGTGCCAGCAAGTTTAGGGGGGGCGACGAGCAGTACTTC. The genes are TRBV21-1 and TRBJ2-7; the DNA was not compared with TRBD2, the D call given in the table. TRBV21-1 is recorded as a pseudogene. The CDR3 is 13 amino acids.

V gene TRBV9 combines with J gene TRBJ1-4; 7 nucleotides agree with TRBD1. Germline V CDR1 and CDR2: SGDLS, YYNGEE. The V and J ends lost 4 bases and 7 bases, in that order; junction bases with no gene match: 10. The CDR3 sequence is 15 residues long. CDR3 residues: CASSSRRQGSEKLFF. The CDR3 DNA follows: TGTGCCAGCAGCTCAAGAAGACAGGGAAGTGAAAAACTGTTTTTT.

The rearrangement links TRBV27 to TRBJ2-7; 8 nucleotides match TRBD1. Trimming removed 2 bases from V and 7 bases from J; junction bases left unmatched: 4. Germline V gives CDR1 MNHEY, CDR2 SMNVEV (reference sequence). The CDR3 extends over 13 amino acids. The CDR3 sequence: CASSLQGAQEQYF. The DNA for the CDR3 is TGTGCCAGCAGTTTACAGGGGGCTCAAGAGCAGTACTTC.

J is TRBJ1-1 and V is TRBV12-5; no clear D. V lost 3 bases and J 7 bases, leaving 9 bases between the germline ends. The CDR3 has 12 amino acids. Germline lookup yields CDR1 LGHNT and CDR2 FRNRAP. CDR3 in amino acids: CASGFGRVEAFF. The CDR3 DNA sequence: TGTGCTAGTGGTTTCGGGAGGGTTGAAGCTTTCTTT.

V usage is TRBV7-2 and J usage is TRBJ1-2; D remains unclear. The CDR3 consists of 14 residues. Trimming left V 5 bases short and J 4 bases short, with 14 bases between. Germline V gene sequence: CDR1 SGHTA, CDR2 FQGNSA. CDR3 amino acids: CASSAQLGGYGYTF. The CDR3 DNA sequence: TGTGCCAGCAGCGCTCAGTTGGGAGGCTATGGCTACACCTTC. The whole variable domain, filled in from reference TRBV7-2 and TRBJ1-2, reads GAGVSQSPSNKVTEKGKDVELRCDPISGHTALYWYRQSLGQGLEFLIYFQGNSAPDKSGLPSDRFSAERTGGSVSTLTIQRTQQEDSAVYLCASSAQLGGYGYTFGSGTRLTVV.